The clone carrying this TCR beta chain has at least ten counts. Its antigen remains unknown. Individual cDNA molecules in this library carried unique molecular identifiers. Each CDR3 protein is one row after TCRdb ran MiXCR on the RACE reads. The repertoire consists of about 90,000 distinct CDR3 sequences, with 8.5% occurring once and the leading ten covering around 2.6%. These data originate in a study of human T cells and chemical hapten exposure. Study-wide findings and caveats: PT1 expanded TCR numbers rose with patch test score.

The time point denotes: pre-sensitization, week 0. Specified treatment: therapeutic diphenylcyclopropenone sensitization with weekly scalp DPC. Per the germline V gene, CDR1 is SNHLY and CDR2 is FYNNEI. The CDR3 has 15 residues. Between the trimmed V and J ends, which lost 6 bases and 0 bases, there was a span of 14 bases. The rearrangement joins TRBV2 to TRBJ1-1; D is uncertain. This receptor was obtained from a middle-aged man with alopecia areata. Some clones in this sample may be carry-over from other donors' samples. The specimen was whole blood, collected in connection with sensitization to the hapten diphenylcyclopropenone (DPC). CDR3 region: CASRDHSAMNTEAFF. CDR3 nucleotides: TGTGCCAGCAGGGATCATTCTGCCATGAACACTGAAGCTTTCTTT.